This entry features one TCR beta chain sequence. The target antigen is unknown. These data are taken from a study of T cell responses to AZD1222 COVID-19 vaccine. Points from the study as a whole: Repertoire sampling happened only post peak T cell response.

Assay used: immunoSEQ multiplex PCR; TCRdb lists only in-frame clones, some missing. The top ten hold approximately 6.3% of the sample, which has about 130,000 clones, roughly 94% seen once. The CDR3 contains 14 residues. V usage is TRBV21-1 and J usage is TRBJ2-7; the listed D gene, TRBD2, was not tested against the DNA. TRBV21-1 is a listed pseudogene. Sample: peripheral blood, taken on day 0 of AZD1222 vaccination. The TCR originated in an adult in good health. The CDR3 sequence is CASSLNRVSYEQYF. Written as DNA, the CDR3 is TGTGCCAGCAGTCTTAATCGGGTATCTTACGAGCAGTACTTC.